This TCR beta chain stems from a study of beta chain features in type 1 diabetes. Across the study: The patient and healthy donor groups were comparable for age, gender and cell yields.

Expressed TCRB transcripts got sequenced, as all isolated RNA was reverse transcribed. Clones were read by immunoSEQ multiplex PCR, and TCRdb kept only the in-frame ones, dropping some. The sample records fewer than 400,000 clones, 6.5% to 10% being singletons. As for this clone: What it binds is unknown.

Study observations and caveats: Shortening that was moderate but significant affected the TCRB CDR3s of Type 1 diabetes patients in all four CD4+ subsets. PCR might favor shorter templates, but any such skew would affect patients and controls equally.

The CDR3 has 15 residues. Per the germline V gene, CDR1 is SGHTA and CDR2 is FQGNSA. V was clipped by 1 base and J by 4 bases; unmatched bases: 3. The chain couples TRBV7-2 to TRBJ2-7; 11 bases line up with TRBD2. Material for sequencing was central memory CD4+ T cells from blood. The sequence derives from a woman aged 18 to 35 in good health. The CDR3 here is CASSLVTSGVYEQYF. Here the CDR3 DNA reads TGTGCCAGCAGCTTAGTGACTAGCGGGGTTTACGAGCAGTACTTC.